The 7 T cell receptor beta chains presented below share a single source sample, sequenced in a study of blood T cells in healthy people across ages. A second PCR, run for about 7 to 11 cycles, used a sample-barcoded 5' primer plus a J-beta primer mix. TCRdb reanalysed the 5' RACE reads using MiXCR and keeps one entry per CDR3 protein. Of approximately 790,000 distinct CDR3 sequences in the sample, approximately 59% were seen once. Sequencing input: blood. The receptors stem from a young man in good health.

This chain links TRBV9 with TRBJ2-7; TRBD1 matches at 8 bases. CDR1 is SGDLS, CDR2 YYNGEE, per germline. Trimming took 4 bases from V and 1 from J; bases not matched to a gene: 4. This CDR3 has 14 residues. The CDR3 sequence is CASSKTGDSYEQYF. The CDR3 bases are TGTGCCAGCAGCAAGACAGGGGATTCCTACGAGCAGTACTTC.

The gene calls are TRBV7-2 and TRBJ2-1; 15 bases align to TRBD2. Per the germline V gene, CDR1 is SGHTA and CDR2 is FQGNSA. This CDR3 comprises 16 residues. V shed 5 bases and J 9 bases; nucleotides not matched to a gene: 8. The chain's CDR3 is CASSLGLAGGSSEQFF. The CDR3 bases are TGTGCCAGCAGCCTCGGACTAGCGGGGGGGTCTAGTGAGCAGTTCTTC.

The chain combines TRBV10-3 with TRBJ1-6, with D hard to call. The CDR3 runs 15 residues. V lost 4 bases, J lost 0 bases, and 7 bases lay in between. CDR1 is ENHRY, CDR2 SYGVKD, per germline. CDR3 loop: CAISADLSYNSPLHF. In DNA, the CDR3 is TGTGCCATCAGTGCCGACCTCTCCTATAATTCACCCCTCCACTTT.

A few counts support this clonotype. The V and J genes are TRBV29-1 and TRBJ2-7; TRBD1 is a possible D gene (9 bases). Deletions cut 5 bases from V and 5 bases from J, with 19 bases between. The CDR3 covers 14 residues. Germline V gene lookup returns CDR1 SQVTM and CDR2 ANQGSEA. Written as DNA, the CDR3 is TGCAGCGTTTATAGCGGGACAGGGATGAACGAGCAGTACTTC. It specifies CSVYSGTGMNEQYF.

The chain is built from TRBV5-6 and TRBJ2-3, with D possibly TRBD2 on 5 matching bases. Germline V CDR1 and CDR2: SGHDT, YYEEEE. Trimming left V 0 bases short and J 1 base short, with 12 bases between. The CDR3 runs 16 residues. The CDR3 DNA reads as TGTGCCAGCAGCTTGGCGTGGCAGGAGGGCACAGATACGCAGTATTTT. The encoded protein is CASSLAWQEGTDTQYF.

This chain connects TRBV7-2 to TRBJ2-7; a possible D gene is TRBD2 (7 bases). The V gene's germline CDR1 is SGHTA and CDR2 FQGNSA. The ends were cut back, 5 bases at V and 1 base at J, with 18 bases in the middle. The CDR3 is 16 residues long. The CDR3 DNA follows: TGTGCCAGCAGCCTCCCTTTAGGGGGGGGATCCTACGAGCAGTACTTC. This translates into CASSLPLGGGSYEQYF.

The rearrangement uses TRBV15 and TRBJ2-3, with a possible D match to TRBD2 (6 bases). The V end was cut by 0 bases, the J end by 2 bases, with 12 bases between. This CDR3 has 16 residues. Germline V gene lookup returns CDR1 LNHNV and CDR2 YYDKDF (reference sequence). This chain's CDR3 is CATSRDIGSLTDTQYF. For the CDR3, the DNA is TGTGCCACCAGCAGAGATATCGGGAGCCTCACAGATACGCAGTATTTT.